This T cell receptor beta chain emerged from a study of graft-versus-host responses after intestinal transplantation. As for the study in general: The recipients all started with anti-thymocyte globulin induction and then took tacrolimus and steroids for 2 to 4 years. Study outcomes and limitations: Early after transplant, HvG declines were associated with peak levels of circulating GvH clones.

Produced via immunoSEQ multiplex PCR; TCRdb's table is partial and in-frame only. This sample has about 150,000 clones, with about 90% found just once. This CDR3 is 15 amino acids long. The J segment lost 2 bases and the V segment lost 0 bases, leaving 1 base of the junction unmatched. CDR1 SGHRS and CDR2 YFSETQ come from the germline V gene. With regard to this clone: The target antigen is unknown. The sample carries other DNA sequences with the same CDR3.

This specimen consisted of unstimulated CD4+ T cells sorted from spleen or lymph node cells, obtained before intestinal transplant. The receptor's source is a human donor who received an intestinal transplant. The V gene is TRBV5-1, the J gene TRBJ2-7, with 11 bases aligning to TRBD1. The CDR3: CASSLAGQGAYEQYF. CDR3 DNA: TGCGCCAGCAGCTTGGCGGGACAGGGGGCCTACGAGCAGTACTTC.